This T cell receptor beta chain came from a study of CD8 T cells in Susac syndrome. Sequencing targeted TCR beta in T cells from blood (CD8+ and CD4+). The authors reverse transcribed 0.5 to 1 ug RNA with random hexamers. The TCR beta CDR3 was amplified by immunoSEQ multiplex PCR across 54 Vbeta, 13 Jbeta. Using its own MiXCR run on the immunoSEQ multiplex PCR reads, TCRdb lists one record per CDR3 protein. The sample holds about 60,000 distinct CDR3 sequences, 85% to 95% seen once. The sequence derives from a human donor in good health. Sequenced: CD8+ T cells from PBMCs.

As DNA, the CDR3 is TGTGCCAGCAGCCCGGCCGCCAGAAATCAGCCCCAGCATTTT. It yields the protein CASSPAARNQPQHF. This rearrangement joins TRBV7-9 to TRBJ1-5, with D unresolved. The CDR3 is made up of 14 amino acids. Trimming removed 5 bases from V and 4 bases from J, with 12 bases in between. Germline V gives CDR1 SEHNR, CDR2 FQNEAQ (reference sequence).